Following are 30 T cell receptor beta chains from one sample sequenced in a study of CD4 T cells in relation to SARS-CoV-2 and coronaviruses. CD4+ T cells from unexposed donors were obtained before the COVID-19 pandemic (2011-2018). Profiled with immunoSEQ multiplex PCR; TCRdb holds only in-frame clones, not every one. Altogether approximately 59,000 clones are present, over 80% being singletons, with the ten largest covering roughly 1.5%. The sample was memory CD4+ T cells from PBMCs. These receptors all come from a human donor in good health.

The rearrangement joins TRBV28 to TRBJ2-6; maybe TRBD2 (5 bases). The V end was cut by 4 bases, the J end by 3 bases, with 10 bases between. CDR3 length equals 15 residues. Germline CDR1 is MDHEN and CDR2 is SYDVKM. CDR3 coding DNA: TGTGCCAGCAGTTCTCGGGCGGGTGGGGCCAACGTCCTGACTTTC. This sequence encodes CASSSRAGGANVLTF.

The rearrangement links TRBV30 to TRBJ1-3; 7 bases are a match to TRBD1. The CDR3 is 14 amino acids. Germline CDR1 and CDR2: GTSNPN and SVGIG (reference sequence). V was clipped by 5 bases and J by 0 bases; unmatched bases: 4. The CDR3 DNA sequence: TGTGCCTGGGAGACAGGGAACTCTGGAAACACCATATATTTT. It codes for CAWETGNSGNTIYF. The whole variable domain, filled in from reference TRBV30 and TRBJ1-3, reads SQTIHQWPATLVQPVGSPLSLECTVEGTSNPNLYWYRQAAGRGLQLLFYSVGIGQISSEVPQNLSASRPQDRQFILSSKKLLLSDSGFYLCAWETGNSGNTIYFGEGSWLTVV.

J is TRBJ1-1 and V is TRBV5-1; D remains unclear. CDR3 length: 15 residues. Germline CDR1 is SGHRS and CDR2 is YFSETQ. V was shortened by 1 base and J by 4 bases, with 14 bases between the two germline ends. The CDR3 DNA sequence: TGCGCCAGCAGCTTGCAATCCGGCGCGCGCACTGAAGCTTTCTTT. It specifies CASSLQSGARTEAFF.

The V call is TRBV28, the J call TRBJ1-4, with D tentatively TRBD1 (5 bases). CDR3 length: 15 residues. Germline CDR1 and CDR2: MDHEN and SYDVKM. V lost 1 base and J 6 bases, leaving 12 bases between the germline ends. The CDR3 region has the DNA TGTGCCAGCAGTTTATTGGGGCGTTTAGATGAAAAACTGTTTTTT. Translated, it gives CASSLLGRLDEKLFF.

Only a few counts were recorded for this clone. Here the CDR3 reads CSVQDTSTDTQYF. Written as DNA, the CDR3 is TGCAGCGTACAGGATACCAGCACAGATACGCAGTATTTT. The chain carries TRBV29-1 and TRBJ2-3, with D possibly TRBD1 on 5 matching bases. Germline CDR1 and CDR2: SQVTM and ANQGSEA. Deletions cut 6 bases from V and 0 bases from J, with 10 bases between. This CDR3 has 13 residues.

This chain uses TRBV30 with TRBJ1-5; 7 bases are a match to TRBD1. Losses at the gene ends were 1 base for V and 2 bases for J; bases not matched to a gene: 14. Germline CDR1 is GTSNPN and CDR2 is SVGIG (reference sequence). The CDR3 loop spans 18 amino acids. The CDR3 DNA reads as TGTGCCTGGAGTGCCCGGGACAGCCGTTTCGTGGGCAATCAGCCCCAGCATTTT. Translation gives CAWSARDSRFVGNQPQHF.

J is TRBJ2-7 and V is TRBV19; D ambiguous. The CDR3 has 15 residues. Deletions cut 1 base from V and 3 bases from J, with 13 bases between. Per germline, CDR1 LNHDA and CDR2 SQIVND (reference sequence). CDR3 amino acids: CASSIGPSIYYEQYF. CDR3 nucleotides: TGTGCCAGTAGTATAGGCCCCTCCATCTACTACGAGCAGTACTTC.

There are a few counts of this clone. The chain has TRBV7-9 and TRBJ1-5; unclear D gene. Trimming removed 5 bases from V and 5 bases from J, with 16 bases in between. The CDR3 has 15 amino acids. Per the germline V gene, CDR1 is SEHNR and CDR2 is FQNEAQ (reference sequence). CDR3 sequence (DNA): TGTGCCAGCAGCCCTGGTCTCAGCCAAGATCAGCCCCAGCATTTT. This sequence encodes CASSPGLSQDQPQHF.

This chain joins TRBV11-2 and TRBJ1-1; D is ambiguous. V was cut by 0 bases and J by 5 bases, with 7 bases left in between. The CDR3 is 13 amino acids. Germline V lookup: CDR1 SGHAT, CDR2 FQNNGV. The CDR3 DNA reads as TGTGCCAGCAGCTTAGATCTGTATACTGAAGCTTTCTTT. This codes for CASSLDLYTEAFF.

This chain links TRBV3-1 (or the pseudogene TRBV3-2) with TRBJ2-5; no reliable D call. The CDR3 length is 12 residues. With 0 bases removed from V and 6 bases from J, the gap between germline ends came to 5 bases. Germline values: CDR1 LGHDT, CDR2 YNNKEL (reference sequence). The CDR3 DNA is TGTGCCAGCAGCCAAGAAGGGAAGACCCAGTACTTC. Its protein is CASSQEGKTQYF.

This sequence joins TRBV18 and TRBJ2-5; D may be TRBD2 (5 bases). The CDR3 sequence is 13 residues long. V shed 0 bases and J shed 12 bases, with 14 bases lying between them. Germline V gene lookup returns CDR1 KGHSH and CDR2 LQKENI. The CDR3 sequence: CASSPPRPGVKYF. The CDR3 region has the DNA TGTGCCAGCTCACCACCGAGACCCGGGGTGAAGTACTTC.

This clone has a handful of counts. The rearrangement uses TRBV5-4 and TRBJ1-4, with D uncertain. V gave up 0 bases and J gave up 3 bases, with 6 bases separating them. This CDR3 contains 14 residues. Germline-derived CDR1 and CDR2 are SGHNT and YYREEE (reference sequence). The chain's CDR3 is CASSLGMANEKLFF. In DNA, the CDR3 is TGTGCCAGCAGCTTGGGAATGGCTAATGAAAAACTGTTTTTT.

The chain recombines TRBV29-1 with TRBJ2-1; maybe TRBD1 (5 bases). Per germline, CDR1 SQVTM and CDR2 ANQGSEA. The CDR3 extends over 15 amino acids. Trimming removed 2 bases from V and 0 bases from J, with 11 bases in between. The DNA of the CDR3 is TGCAGCGTTGAACTGTGGGGCGACTCCTACAATGAGCAGTTCTTC. Translation: CSVELWGDSYNEQFF.

The CDR3 protein is CATSSSELGDEQYF. The CDR3 bases are TGTGCCACCAGCAGCTCTGAGCTCGGCGACGAGCAGTACTTC. The V call is TRBV15, the J call TRBJ2-7; D uncertain. The germline CDR1 and CDR2 sequences are LNHNV and YYDKDF (reference sequence). V shed 3 bases and J shed 5 bases, with 14 bases lying between them. This CDR3 is 14 amino acids long.

This sequence joins TRBV6-6 and TRBJ1-5, with D maybe TRBD1 (6 bases). Germline V gene lookup returns CDR1 MNHNY and CDR2 SVGAGI (reference sequence). Trimming took off 1 base at V and 9 bases at J, with 16 bases between the two ends. The CDR3 contains 15 residues. CDR3 sequence reads: CASSYWGHRPGPQHF. For the CDR3, the DNA is TGTGCCAGCAGTTACTGGGGACACCGGCCTGGGCCCCAGCATTTT.

The chain carries TRBV12-3 or TRBV12-4 and TRBJ1-4; a possible D gene is TRBD1 (6 bases). V was shortened by 6 bases and J by 7 bases, with 12 bases between the two germline ends. This CDR3 region has 13 residues. The CDR3 spells CASRDSLIEKLFF. The CDR3 DNA reads TGTGCCAGCAGGGACAGTTTAATTGAAAAACTGTTTTTT.

The chain joins TRBV3-1 (or the pseudogene TRBV3-2) to TRBJ2-5; possible D gene TRBD2, 5 bases. The CDR3 is made up of 14 amino acids. V shed 4 bases and J shed 7 bases, with 16 bases lying between them. CDR1 LGHDT and CDR2 YNNKEL come from the germline V gene (reference sequence). The CDR3 DNA reads as TGTGCCAGCAGCCCTACCCTTGCAGGAGGGACCCAGTACTTC. The encoded protein is CASSPTLAGGTQYF.

This clone was counted a few times. This chain connects TRBV28 to TRBJ2-2; a weak D match, TRBD1 (6 bases). V was trimmed by 4 bases and J by 1 base, leaving 10 bases between them. The CDR3 totals 15 residues. Germline V CDR1 and CDR2: MDHEN, SYDVKM. CDR3 DNA: TGTGCCAGCAGTTCTGCAGGGGTGAACACCGGGGAGCTGTTTTTT. This sequence encodes CASSSAGVNTGELFF.

The J gene is TRBJ2-1, the V gene TRBV24-1, with TRBD2 matching over 11 bases. V was clipped by 5 bases and J by 1 base; unmatched bases: 3. The CDR3 runs to 16 residues. The V gene's germline CDR1 is KGHDR and CDR2 SFDVKD. The CDR3 reads CATSGLAGKSYNEQFF. Here the CDR3 DNA reads TGTGCCACCAGTGGACTAGCGGGGAAATCCTACAATGAGCAGTTCTTC.

The chain employs TRBV3-1 (or the pseudogene TRBV3-2) and TRBJ2-5; D remains unclear. The CDR3 sequence is 14 residues long. Germline V gene data show CDR1 as LGHDT and CDR2 as YNNKEL (reference sequence). V was pared by 1 base and J by 4 bases, with 10 bases between. CDR3 nucleotides: TGTGCCAGCAGCCAAGGTCCAAGGAGAGAGACCCAGTACTTC. Translation: CASSQGPRRETQYF.

The gene calls are TRBV5-5 and TRBJ1-2; D unclear. The CDR3 has 15 residues. Germline lookup yields CDR1 SGHKS and CDR2 YYEKEE (reference sequence). Trimming took 0 bases from V and 2 from J, leaving 11 bases between them. As DNA, the CDR3 is TGTGCCAGCAGCTTGGCGCCGGGTCCCAACTATGGCTACACCTTC. Translated: CASSLAPGPNYGYTF. The whole variable domain, filled in from reference TRBV5-5 and TRBJ1-2, reads DAGVTQSPTHLIKTRGQQVTLRCSPISGHKSVSWYQQVLGQGPQFIFQYYEKEERGRGNFPDRFSARQFPNYSSELNVNALLLGDSALYLCASSLAPGPNYGYTFGSGTRLTVV.

J is TRBJ2-1 and V is TRBV5-1; 7 bases are shared with TRBD1. The CDR3 sequence is 15 residues long. The J segment lost 7 bases and the V segment lost 1 base, leaving 8 bases of the junction unmatched. Per germline, CDR1 SGHRS and CDR2 YFSETQ. The CDR3 DNA sequence: TGCGCCAGCAGCTTGATAGGGGGCGAAAATAATGAGCAGTTCTTC. Its translation: CASSLIGGENNEQFF.

This rearrangement joins TRBV2 to TRBJ2-3; 7 bases are shared with TRBD2. The CDR3 loop spans 13 amino acids. Germline lookup yields CDR1 SNHLY and CDR2 FYNNEI. The CDR3 loop reads CSLGEGSTDTQYF. DNA of the CDR3: TGTAGCTTGGGGGAGGGAAGCACAGATACGCAGTATTTT.

The chain uses TRBV10-3 and TRBJ1-5; 11 bases line up with TRBD1. CDR1 and CDR2 (germline): ENHRY, SYGVKD. The CDR3 length is 13 residues. J was trimmed by 7 bases and V by 10 bases; bases with no gene match: 6. CDR3 sequence reads: CATWDRGGQPQHF. The CDR3 DNA follows: TGTGCCACATGGGACAGGGGGGGCCAGCCCCAGCATTTT.

This clone was detected only a few times. The chain carries TRBV6-6 and TRBJ2-5; TRBD1 aligns across 7 bases. V was clipped by 7 bases and J by 2 bases; unmatched bases: 7. CDR1 is MNHNY, CDR2 SVGAGI, per germline (reference sequence). This CDR3 spans 14 amino acids. CDR3 in DNA: TGTGCCAGCACCCCGGGACAGAGACAAGAGACCCAGTACTTC. It yields the protein CASTPGQRQETQYF.

The CDR3 spells CASSSTLGNTYGYTF. CDR3 coding DNA: TGTGCCAGCAGTTCCACTTTGGGGAATACCTATGGCTACACCTTC. This chain links TRBV28 with TRBJ1-2, with D uncertain. Germline V lookup: CDR1 MDHEN, CDR2 SYDVKM. CDR3 length: 15 residues. V was pared by 4 bases and J by 4 bases, with 16 bases between.

V gene TRBV30 combines with J gene TRBJ1-5, with 7 bases lining up with TRBD1. Germline CDR1 reads GTSNPN; CDR2 reads SVGIG (reference sequence). The ends lost 5 bases at V and 3 bases at J; junction bases unmatched: 4. This CDR3 spans 13 amino acids. DNA of the CDR3: TGTGCCTGGGACGGACAGGCCAATCAGCCCCAGCATTTT. Protein product: CAWDGQANQPQHF.

V usage is TRBV12-3 or TRBV12-4 and J usage is TRBJ1-1, with D unclear. The V end lost 7 bases, the J end lost 6 bases, and 15 bases lay between the germline ends. The CDR3 covers 13 residues. The DNA of the CDR3 is TGTGCCAGCACCAATCAAGAGTACGCTGAAGCTTTCTTT. Residues: CASTNQEYAEAFF.

The chain recombines TRBV7-2 with TRBJ2-3; 7 bases align to TRBD1. Germline lookup yields CDR1 SGHTA and CDR2 FQGNSA. Trimming at V came to 4 bases and at J to 4 bases, leaving 2 bases not matched to a gene. The CDR3 length is 13 residues. Here the CDR3 reads CASSYDRADTQYF. As DNA, the CDR3 is TGTGCCAGCAGCTACGACAGGGCAGATACGCAGTATTTT.

The chain carries TRBV25-1 and TRBJ2-7; the D gene is possibly TRBD2 (6 bases). The CDR3 is 16 amino acids. The V end lost 3 bases, the J end lost 0 bases, and 15 bases lay between the germline ends. Germline V gene lookup returns CDR1 MGHDK and CDR2 SYGVNS. DNA of the CDR3: TGTGCCAGCAGTGACAGGCGGGGTAGGGGCTCCTACGAGCAGTACTTC. This gives the protein CASSDRRGRGSYEQYF.